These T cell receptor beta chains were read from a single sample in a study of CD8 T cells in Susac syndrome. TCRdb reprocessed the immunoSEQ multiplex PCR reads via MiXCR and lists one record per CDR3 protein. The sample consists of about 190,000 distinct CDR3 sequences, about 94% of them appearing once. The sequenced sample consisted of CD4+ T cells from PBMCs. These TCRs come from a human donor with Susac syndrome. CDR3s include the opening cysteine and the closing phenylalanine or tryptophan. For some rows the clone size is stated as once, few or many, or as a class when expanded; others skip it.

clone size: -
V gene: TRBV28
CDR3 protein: CASLRGDLDEQYF

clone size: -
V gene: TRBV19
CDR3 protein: CASSEPYRVVNTEAFF

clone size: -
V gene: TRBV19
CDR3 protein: CASSLHGQLDQPQHF

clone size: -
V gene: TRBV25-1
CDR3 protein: CASRDVGQFF

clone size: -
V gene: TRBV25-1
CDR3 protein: CASSAQKPRTGHYGYTF

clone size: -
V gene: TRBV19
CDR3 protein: CASSTTGGSAQPQHF

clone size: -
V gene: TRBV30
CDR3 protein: CAWSVPWAYEQYF

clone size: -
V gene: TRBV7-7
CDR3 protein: CASSQTSGELFF

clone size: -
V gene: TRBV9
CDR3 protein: CASSVGQYNEQFF

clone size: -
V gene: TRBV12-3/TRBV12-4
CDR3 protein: CASSPGLSFNQPQHF

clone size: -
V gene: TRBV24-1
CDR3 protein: CATSPGLAGYNEQFF

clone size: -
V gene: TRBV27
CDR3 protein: CASSPVGWGQETQYF

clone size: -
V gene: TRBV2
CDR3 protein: CASSGASGGTTQYF

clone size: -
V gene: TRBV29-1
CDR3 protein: CSVETNWGGYTF

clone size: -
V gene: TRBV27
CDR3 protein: CASSRQGGSEAFF

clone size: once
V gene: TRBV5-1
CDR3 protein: CASSLSPGYEQFF

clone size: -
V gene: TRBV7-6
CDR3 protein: CASSFNRGDPMNTEAFF

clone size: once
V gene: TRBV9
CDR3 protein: CASSVGMDQPQHF

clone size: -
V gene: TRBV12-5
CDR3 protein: CASGQDSFNEKLFF

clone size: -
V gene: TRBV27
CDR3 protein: CASSRPTESYEQYF

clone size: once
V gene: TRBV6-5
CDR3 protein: CASSGAGGDTEAFF

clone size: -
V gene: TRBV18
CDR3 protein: CASSPVAARRVKDQPQHF

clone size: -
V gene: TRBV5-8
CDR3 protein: CASSTTDSYGYTF

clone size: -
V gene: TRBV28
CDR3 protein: CASTNSLKGYTF

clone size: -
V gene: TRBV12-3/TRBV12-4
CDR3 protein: CASSAPGVSAQYF

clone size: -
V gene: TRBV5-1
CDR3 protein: CASSSGGLNEKLFF

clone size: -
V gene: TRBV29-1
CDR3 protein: CSVRDRGGQETQYF

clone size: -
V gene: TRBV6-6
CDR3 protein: CASSYAPDTQYF

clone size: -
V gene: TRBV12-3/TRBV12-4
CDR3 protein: CASGGANTGELFF

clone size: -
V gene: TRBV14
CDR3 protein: CASSQENGIPPYEQYF

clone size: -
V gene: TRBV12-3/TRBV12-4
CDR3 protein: CASSMAVRPNSPLHF

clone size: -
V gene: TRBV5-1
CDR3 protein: CASSLSSGGGQETQYF

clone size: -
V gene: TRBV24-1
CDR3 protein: CATSESHYTDTQYF

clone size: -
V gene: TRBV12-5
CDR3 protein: CASGLDSEAFF

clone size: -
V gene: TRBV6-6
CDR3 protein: CASIGGFLLETQYF

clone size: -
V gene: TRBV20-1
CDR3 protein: CSVNADRWLAAFF

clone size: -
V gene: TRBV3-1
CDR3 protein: CASSRETSGSYEQYF

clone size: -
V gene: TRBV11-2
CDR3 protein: CASSSLQAYYGYTF

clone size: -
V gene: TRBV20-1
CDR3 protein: CSAREGGRSFSGNTIYF

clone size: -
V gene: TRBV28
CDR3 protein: CASTTPGGAGPGAGLGYTF

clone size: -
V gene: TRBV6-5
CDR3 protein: CASSYVRGSGGYTF

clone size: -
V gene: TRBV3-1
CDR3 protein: CASSRGADTGELFF

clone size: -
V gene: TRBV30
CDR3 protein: CAWSDGTTSNYGYTF

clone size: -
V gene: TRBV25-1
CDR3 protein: CASSEGRGGADTQYF

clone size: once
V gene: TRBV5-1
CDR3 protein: CASSLGLAGVYEQYF

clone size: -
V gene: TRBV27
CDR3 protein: CASSDRTVKYNEQFF

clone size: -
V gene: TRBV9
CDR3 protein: CASSSGHPGNSPLHF

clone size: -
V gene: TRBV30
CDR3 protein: CAKNIQYF

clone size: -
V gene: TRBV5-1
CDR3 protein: CASSLDLGSNQPQHF

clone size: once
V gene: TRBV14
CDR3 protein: CASSQGTPAGQGVWTGELFF

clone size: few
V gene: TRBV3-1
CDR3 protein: CASSQGDYGYTF

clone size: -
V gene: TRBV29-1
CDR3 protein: CSSGTSGGSTDTQYF

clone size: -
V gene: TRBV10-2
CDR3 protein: CASTARDSISYEQYF

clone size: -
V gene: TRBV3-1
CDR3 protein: CASSQYGPAGRGEMNTEAFF

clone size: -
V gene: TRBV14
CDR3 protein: CASSPSVLDEQFF